A selection of T cell receptor beta chains follows, all from one sample in a study of blood T cells in healthy people across ages. From the 5' RACE reads, TCRdb called clonotypes with MiXCR, one entry per CDR3 protein. The table shows about 600,000 distinct CDR3 sequences, with under 55% occurring only once. The sequencing sample was made of blood. These receptor sequences come from a man of 80 years or more in good health. Both conserved end residues are part of each CDR3. A D gene is named only where the DNA matches it firmly. Clone size is given for some rows only: seen once, a few or many times, or a class if the clone is expanded.

clone size	V gene	J gene	CDR3 length	D gene	CDR3 DNA	CDR3 protein
.	TRBV6-2/TRBV6-3	TRBJ2-1	13	.	TGTGCCAGCAACATACGATTCTACAATGAGCAGTTCTTC	CASNIRFYNEQFF
many	TRBV29-1	TRBJ2-4	13	.	TGCAGCGTTGCCGGGACACCGTCGGACATTCAGTACTTC	CSVAGTPSDIQYF
few	TRBV7-9	TRBJ2-1	17	TRBD2	TGTGCCAGCGTAACTAGCGGGAGGGCCGGCACCTACAATGAGCAGTTCTTC	CASVTSGRAGTYNEQFF
.	TRBV5-1	TRBJ1-5	14	.	TGCGCCAGCAGCTGGGTGGATAGCAATCAGCCCCAGCATTTT	CASSWVDSNQPQHF
few	TRBV20-1	TRBJ1-5	13	.	TGCAGTGCTAGAGGCGGAGGCAATCAGCCCCAGCATTTT	CSARGGGNQPQHF
few	TRBV7-2	TRBJ2-7	15	TRBD2	TGTGCCAGCAGCATACTAGCGGGAGGGACGGGGGAGCAGTACTTC	CASSILAGGTGEQYF
.	TRBV20-1	TRBJ2-7	14	.	TGCAGTGCTAGAGGAGGGAGGGGGCCGTACGAGCAGTACTTC	CSARGGRGPYEQYF
.	TRBV9	TRBJ2-4	15	TRBD2	TGTGCCAGCAGCGTGGGGACTAGCGGGAAAAACATTCAGTACTTC	CASSVGTSGKNIQYF
.	TRBV7-2	TRBJ1-5	11	.	TGTGCCAGCAGCTCTCGGGGTCGCCAGCATTTT	CASSSRGRQHF
few	TRBV12-3/TRBV12-4	TRBJ1-1	14	.	TGTGCCAGCAGTGTCCAGGGGCCGAACACTGAAGCTTTCTTT	CASSVQGPNTEAFF
.	TRBV5-1	TRBJ1-6	13	.	TGCGCCAGCAGCGGCGACAGCAATTCACCCCTCCACTTT	CASSGDSNSPLHF
.	TRBV7-9	TRBJ2-3	16	TRBD2	TGTGCCAGCAGCTCTAGCGGGAGGGCCGAAGGAGATACGCAGTATTTT	CASSSSGRAEGDTQYF
few	TRBV7-6	TRBJ2-3	18	TRBD2	TGTGCCAGCAGCTCCCTCCGGACTAGCGGGGGATTCGCAGATACGCAGTATTTT	CASSSLRTSGGFADTQYF
.	TRBV6-2/TRBV6-3	TRBJ1-5	15	TRBD1	TGTGCCGGCAGTTCGATAGGGGGCCTCGGGCAGCCCCAGCATTTT	CAGSSIGGLGQPQHF
.	TRBV20-1	TRBJ1-3	17	.	TGCAGTGCCTTAGAAGGTCCGGGGAGAAAGCCTGGAAACACCATATATTTT	CSALEGPGRKPGNTIYF
.	TRBV5-1	TRBJ1-3	16	.	TGCGCCAGCAAACATGGATGGGGACCCCCTGGAAACACCATATATTTT	CASKHGWGPPGNTIYF
.	TRBV12-3/TRBV12-4	TRBJ1-6	14	.	TGTGCCAGCAGTTTAGGCAGGGTTAATTCACCCCTCCACTTT	CASSLGRVNSPLHF
.	TRBV24-1	TRBJ1-4	15	.	TGTGCCACCAGTGATCCTGGGCAGGGAAATGAAAAACTGTTTTTT	CATSDPGQGNEKLFF
.	TRBV6-5	TRBJ2-7	13	.	TGTGCCAGCAGACAGGTGAGCTCCTACGAGCAGTACTTC	CASRQVSSYEQYF
once	TRBV4-2	TRBJ2-1	16	TRBD2	TGTGCCAGCAGCCCCGTGGGACTAGCGGGAATCAATGAGCAGTTCTTC	CASSPVGLAGINEQFF
.	TRBV28	TRBJ1-2	14	TRBD1	TGTGCCAGCAGTTCTCCGCAGGGGGGGTATGGCTACACCTTC	CASSSPQGGYGYTF
.	TRBV28	TRBJ2-2	15	TRBD2	TGTGCCAGCAATAGCGGGAGGGGGAACACCGGGGAGCTGTTTTTT	CASNSGRGNTGELFF
few	TRBV4-3	TRBJ2-1	17	.	TGCGCCAGCAGCGTTACCCTGACGGCTCGGGGGTACAATGAGCAGTTCTTC	CASSVTLTARGYNEQFF
.	TRBV20-1	TRBJ2-7	13	TRBD1	TGCAGCGCTCGCCGGGACAGGGTCTACGAGCAGTACTTC	CSARRDRVYEQYF
.	TRBV3-1	TRBJ1-1	14	.	TGTGCCAGCAGCCTATGGGCGGGGGACACTGAAGCTTTCTTT	CASSLWAGDTEAFF
few	TRBV11-2	TRBJ2-1	12	.	TGTGCCAGCAGCTCGGGACCTTTGGGGCAGTTCTTC	CASSSGPLGQFF
few	TRBV7-2	TRBJ1-1	13	.	TGTGCCAGCAGCCCCTCGTGGTCCACTGAAGCTTTCTTT	CASSPSWSTEAFF
.	TRBV7-2	TRBJ1-4	14	TRBD1	TGTGCCAGCAGCTCCCGGGACAGGGAGGAAAAACTGTTTTTT	CASSSRDREEKLFF
.	TRBV6-2/TRBV6-3	TRBJ2-1	17	.	TGTGCCAGCAGTTACTTGCAGGGGGGGGCAACCTACAATGAGCAGTTCTTC	CASSYLQGGATYNEQFF
.	TRBV28	TRBJ2-1	15	TRBD2	TGTGCCAGCAGTTTAAGGGCTAGCGGTTACAATGAGCAGTTCTTC	CASSLRASGYNEQFF
.	TRBV5-1	TRBJ2-7	17	.	TGCGCCAGCAGCCCTCAAGGTTGGCAGGACTACTCCTACGAGCAGTACTTC	CASSPQGWQDYSYEQYF
.	TRBV4-3	TRBJ2-5	15	.	TGCGCCAGCAGCCAAGAAAGGGGTGCGGAGGAGACCCAGTACTTC	CASSQERGAEETQYF
.	TRBV6-2/TRBV6-3	TRBJ2-1	14	.	TGTGCCAGCAGCGACCGCGTCGGGGGCGATGAGCAGTTCTTC	CASSDRVGGDEQFF
.	TRBV29-1	TRBJ2-3	13	.	TGCAGCGTGCGAAGGGGGGGGACAGATACGCAGTATTTT	CSVRRGGTDTQYF
many	TRBV29-1	TRBJ2-4	12	.	TGCAGCGTATCAGGGGCTGGAAACATTCAGTACTTC	CSVSGAGNIQYF
few	TRBV20-1	TRBJ2-1	15	.	TGCAGTGCTAGATCAGGGCTAAAGCCCTACAATGAGCAGTTCTTC	CSARSGLKPYNEQFF
.	TRBV25-1	TRBJ1-2	13	.	TGTGCCAGCAGTGAATGGGGGATTGGTGGCTACACCTTC	CASSEWGIGGYTF
.	TRBV29-1	TRBJ1-2	10	.	TGCAGCGCTCACGAGGATGGCTACACCTTC	CSAHEDGYTF
.	TRBV25-1	TRBJ2-5	17	.	TGTGCCAGCAGTGAATGGGCAGGGTCAACGGTTCAAGAGACCCAGTACTTC	CASSEWAGSTVQETQYF
.	TRBV12-3/TRBV12-4	TRBJ2-3	15	TRBD1	TGTGCCAGCAGTTGGGGACAGGGGATCCGGGATACGCAGTATTTT	CASSWGQGIRDTQYF
.	TRBV12-3/TRBV12-4	TRBJ1-1	11	.	TGTGCCAGCATGGGGGCCTTTGAAGCTTTCTTT	CASMGAFEAFF
.	TRBV6-8	TRBJ2-5	13	.	TGTGCCAGCAGGGGGTGGACCCAAGAGACCCAGTACTTC	CASRGWTQETQYF
.	TRBV7-3	TRBJ1-6	13	TRBD1	TGTGCCAGCAGCTTGGACAGGGCTTCACCCCTCCACTTT	CASSLDRASPLHF
.	TRBV7-2	TRBJ2-7	15	.	TGTGCCAGCAGCTTAGGGGGACACCTTTTCGGGGAGCAGTACTTC	CASSLGGHLFGEQYF
.	TRBV15	TRBJ2-5	13	.	TGTGCCATTGGACAGCCGCTACGAGAGACCCAGTACTTC	CAIGQPLRETQYF
.	TRBV9	TRBJ1-6	14	.	TGTGCCAGCAGCGTTAGGCAGGGGCGGTCACCCCTCCACTTT	CASSVRQGRSPLHF
few	TRBV12-3/TRBV12-4	TRBJ2-7	14	.	TGTGCCAGCAGCCCGGACAGTTACTCCTACGAGCAGTACTTC	CASSPDSYSYEQYF
.	TRBV7-8	TRBJ2-1	16	TRBD1	TGTGCCAGCAGCCCGCACCGAGGGGGCTGGAACAATGAGCAGTTCTTC	CASSPHRGGWNNEQFF
.	TRBV13	TRBJ2-3	15	TRBD2	TGTGCCAGCAGCCCCGAGGGCGGGAGCACAGATGCGCAGTATTTT	CASSPEGGSTDAQYF
.	TRBV7-3	TRBJ2-1	14	.	TGTGCCAGCAGCTTACAGGGGGGAGCGGATGAGCAGTTCTTC	CASSLQGGADEQFF
many	TRBV6-1	TRBJ2-5	15	TRBD1	TGTGCCAGCAGTATCGGACAGGGGGGGGATGAGACCCAGTACTTC	CASSIGQGGDETQYF
.	TRBV6-5	TRBJ2-5	14	.	TGTGCCGGCAGTTCACCCAGGTCAAACTACGGGCAGTACTTC	CAGSSPRSNYGQYF
once	TRBV7-7	TRBJ2-5	16	TRBD2	TGTGCTAGCAGCTCTGGCGGGGGGCTAGGCCAAGAGACCCAGTACTTC	CASSSGGGLGQETQYF
.	TRBV24-1	TRBJ1-5	12	.	TGTGCCACCCAAATGGAGAATCAGCCCCAGCATTTT	CATQMENQPQHF
many	TRBV4-3	TRBJ2-1	20	.	TGCGCCAGCAGCCAAGTCTTCAGCGTTCAAAAGGACGAAGTATACAATGAGCAGTTCTTC	CASSQVFSVQKDEVYNEQFF
.	TRBV20-1	TRBJ2-5	15	TRBD2	TGCAGTGCTAGAGGTCTAGCGGGTTTTCAAGAGACCCAGTACTTC	CSARGLAGFQETQYF